The sequence of this TCR beta chain was determined in a study of shared clonotypes between healthy human individuals. Study-level findings and limits: Rarefaction exposed incomplete sorted-subset sequencing despite large depth. The naive CD4 repertoires of a handful of donors were compared, and around 4.9% of clonotypes were shared.

To note about this clone: The target antigen is unknown.

Germline lookup yields CDR1 MNHNS and CDR2 SASEGT. Trimming took 7 bases from V and 2 from J, leaving 14 bases between them. CDR3 length: 14 residues. Original handling: ImmunoSEQ gave junction-only sequences without quality scores, so filtering differed. Using immunoSEQ multiplex PCR, the repertoire was profiled, and TCRdb retains in-frame clones only, with some absent. V, J and clone size are taken as reported in that table, and D and trimming were inferred from the DNA itself. The table has 1,500,000 or so clones, about 98.5% seen once; the top ten hold 0.36%. Sequenced sample: naive CD4+ T cells sorted from blood. Subset indicated: CD45RA+ positively selected. The sequence derives from a man aged 25 to 45 in good health. The chain joins TRBV6-1 to TRBJ1-1, with D possibly TRBD1 on 5 matching bases. The CDR3 DNA is TGTGCCAGCACCGAAAGGGGACCTAACACTGAAGCTTTCTTT. It is translated as CASTERGPNTEAFF.